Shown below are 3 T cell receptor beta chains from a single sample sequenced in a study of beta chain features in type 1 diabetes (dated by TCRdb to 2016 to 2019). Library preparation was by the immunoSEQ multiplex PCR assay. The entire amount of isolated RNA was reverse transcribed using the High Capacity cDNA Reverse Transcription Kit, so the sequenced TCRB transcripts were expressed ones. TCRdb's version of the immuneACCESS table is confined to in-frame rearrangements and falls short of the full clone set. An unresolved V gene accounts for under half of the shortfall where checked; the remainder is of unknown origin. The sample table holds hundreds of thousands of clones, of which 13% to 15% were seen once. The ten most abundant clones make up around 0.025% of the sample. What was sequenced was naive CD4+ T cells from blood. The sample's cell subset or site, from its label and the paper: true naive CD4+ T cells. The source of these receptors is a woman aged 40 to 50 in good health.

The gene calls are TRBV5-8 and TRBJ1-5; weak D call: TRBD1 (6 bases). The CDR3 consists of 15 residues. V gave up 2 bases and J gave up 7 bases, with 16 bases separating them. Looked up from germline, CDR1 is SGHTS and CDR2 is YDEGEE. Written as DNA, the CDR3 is TGTGCCAGCAGCTTCGGCAGGGGAGAGGGGCAGCCCCAGCATTTT. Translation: CASSFGRGEGQPQHF.

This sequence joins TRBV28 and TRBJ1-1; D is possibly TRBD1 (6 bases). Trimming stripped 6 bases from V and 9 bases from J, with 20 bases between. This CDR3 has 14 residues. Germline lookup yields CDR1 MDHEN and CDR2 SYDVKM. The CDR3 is CASSLLVGQLQAFF. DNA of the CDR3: TGTGCCAGCAGCCTCCTTGTAGGACAGCTCCAAGCTTTCTTT.

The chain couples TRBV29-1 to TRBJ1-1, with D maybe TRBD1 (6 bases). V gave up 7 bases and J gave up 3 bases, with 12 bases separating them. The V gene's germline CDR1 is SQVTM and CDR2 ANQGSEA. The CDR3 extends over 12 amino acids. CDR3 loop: CSAHRDHTEAFF. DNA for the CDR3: TGCAGCGCTCACAGGGACCACACTGAAGCTTTCTTT.